These T cell receptor beta chains were read from a single sample in a study of radiation and T cells in renal cell carcinoma. Only in-frame clones appear in the TCRdb table, and some are missing; sequencing was by immunoSEQ multiplex PCR. Found here are some 25,000 clones, about 62% of them singletons; the top ten hold less than 25%. The specimen comprised tumor tissue, sampled from a patient whose treatment was nephrectomy without radiotherapy. The receptor set was obtained from a man aged 35 to 55 with renal cell carcinoma. Both conserved end residues are part of each CDR3. Fields, in order: clone size, D gene, J gene, V gene, CDR3 protein, CDR3 DNA. The D gene is left open where the match is weak. Size values are once, few and many counts, or a class for expanded clones, and some rows have none.

NA,NA,TRBJ2-7,TRBV6-1,CASSGGGSLEQYF,TGTGCCAGTTCCGGCGGGGGCTCTCTCGAGCAGTACTTC
few,TRBD1,TRBJ1-1,TRBV29-1,CSVSLQGDTEAFF,TGCAGCGTTAGTCTACAGGGGGACACTGAAGCTTTCTTT
NA,NA,TRBJ2-3,TRBV15,CATSRPSGRASTDTQYF,TGTGCCACCAGCAGGCCCTCGGGGCGAGCTAGCACAGATACGCAGTATTTT
NA,NA,TRBJ1-1,TRBV9,CASSGQRNEAFF,TGTGCCAGCAGCGGACAGCGAAATGAAGCTTTCTTT
few,TRBD1,TRBJ2-3,TRBV7-2,CASSPRTGRGFTDTQYF,TGTGCCAGCAGCCCTCGGACAGGGAGAGGGTTCACAGATACGCAGTATTTT
medium-sized,NA,TRBJ2-3,TRBV4-1,CASSQEGSYTQYF,TGCGCCAGCAGCCAAGAGGGTAGCTATACGCAGTATTTT
few,NA,TRBJ1-2,TRBV19,CASSRVGDYGYTF,TGTGCCAGTAGTCGGGTGGGCGACTATGGCTACACCTTC
NA,NA,TRBJ1-6,TRBV18,CASSPPGRARGSPLHF,TGTGCCAGCTCACCACCTGGCCGCGCAAGAGGGTCACCCCTCCACTTT
few,NA,TRBJ1-1,TRBV7-2,CASSPDRKAFF,TGTGCCAGCAGCCCCGACAGGAAAGCTTTCTTT
NA,TRBD1,TRBJ1-6,TRBV18,CASSPDGTANSPLHF,TGTGCCAGCTCACCAGACGGGACAGCTAATTCACCCCTCCACTTT
NA,TRBD1,TRBJ1-4,TRBV4-1,CASSQDKWQGAGNEKLFF,TGCGCCAGCAGCCAAGATAAGTGGCAGGGGGCTGGTAATGAAAAACTGTTTTTT
NA,TRBD1,TRBJ1-2,TRBV19,CASSNPGQGTGGYTF,TGTGCCAGTAGTAACCCGGGACAGGGGACGGGTGGCTACACCTTC
NA,NA,TRBJ2-5,TRBV7-3,CASSPARSETQYF,TGTGCCAGCAGCCCCGCCAGGTCGGAGACCCAGTACTTC
NA,NA,TRBJ1-2,TRBV14,CASSPARLYGYTF,TGTGCCAGCAGCCCAGCACGTCTCTATGGCTACACCTTC
few,NA,TRBJ1-1,TRBV18,CASLLNQGKLTEAFF,TGTGCCAGCCTCCTAAACCAGGGAAAGTTAACTGAAGCTTTCTTT
NA,NA,TRBJ2-2,TRBV9,CASSVVESGELFF,TGTGCCAGCAGCGTTGTGGAGTCCGGGGAGCTGTTTTTT
NA,NA,TRBJ1-1,TRBV20-1,CSARGNTEAFF,TGCAGTGCTCGGGGGAACACTGAAGCTTTCTTT
NA,TRBD2,TRBJ2-2,TRBV9,CASSDQISGVNTGELFF,TGTGCCAGCAGCGATCAAATTAGCGGGGTCAACACCGGGGAGCTGTTTTTT
NA,NA,TRBJ1-1,TRBV28,CASSPFFNHKTEAFF,TGTGCCAGCAGTCCCTTTTTTAATCACAAGACTGAAGCTTTCTTT
NA,NA,TRBJ1-1,TRBV20-1,CRGAGHTEAFF,TGCAGGGGGGCGGGGCACACTGAAGCTTTCTTT
NA,TRBD2,TRBJ2-5,TRBV28,CASMGSGVQETQYF,TGTGCCAGCATGGGGAGCGGGGTCCAAGAGACCCAGTACTTC
NA,TRBD1,TRBJ2-1,TRBV14,CASSQSTGVYNEQFF,TGTGCCAGCAGCCAATCCACAGGGGTTTACAATGAGCAGTTCTTC
NA,TRBD2,TRBJ2-1,TRBV9,CASSLQLASDEQFF,TGTGCCAGCAGCCTACAACTAGCGAGCGATGAGCAGTTCTTC
NA,TRBD2,TRBJ2-1,TRBV7-2,CASSSGLASNEQFF,TGTGCCAGCAGCTCCGGACTAGCGTCCAATGAGCAGTTCTTC
NA,TRBD2,TRBJ2-3,TRBV9,CASSRQRGGGTDTQYF,TGTGCCAGCAGCAGACAGCGGGGGGGTGGCACAGATACGCAGTATTTT
NA,NA,TRBJ2-2,TRBV30,CAWSLGPTGELFF,TGTGCCTGGAGTTTAGGTCCGACCGGGGAGCTGTTTTTT
NA,TRBD1,TRBJ2-7,TRBV5-8,CASSFGDRWTYEQYF,TGTGCCAGCAGCTTCGGGGACAGGTGGACCTACGAGCAGTACTTC
NA,NA,TRBJ2-6,TRBV6-5,CASSYSSQTGANVLTF,TGTGCCAGCAGTTACTCGTCCCAGACCGGGGCCAACGTCCTGACTTTC
NA,TRBD2,TRBJ2-3,TRBV4-1,CASSQVLAETTDTQYF,TGCGCCAGCAGCCAAGTACTAGCGGAGACCACAGATACGCAGTATTTT
NA,NA,TRBJ1-6,TRBV28,CASANRAYSPLHF,TGTGCCAGCGCCAACAGGGCGTATTCACCCCTCCACTTT
NA,TRBD2,TRBJ2-7,TRBV7-8,CASSLWGGAGANEQYF,TGTGCCAGCAGCTTATGGGGTGGGGCGGGAGCTAACGAGCAGTACTTC
NA,TRBD2,TRBJ2-1,TRBV15,CATSKGTSGNNEQFF,TGTGCCACCAGCAAGGGGACTAGCGGGAACAATGAGCAGTTCTTC
NA,TRBD2,TRBJ2-3,TRBV10-2,CASSEFRTSHSDTQYF,TGCGCCAGCAGTGAGTTTAGGACTAGCCATTCAGATACGCAGTATTTT
medium-sized,NA,TRBJ1-1,TRBV6-6,CASRGPSNTEAFF,TGTGCCAGCCGAGGACCCTCGAACACTGAAGCTTTCTTT
NA,NA,TRBJ2-3,TRBV29-1,CSVEDGRTSTDTQYF,TGCAGCGTTGAAGACGGCCGGACTAGCACAGATACGCAGTATTTT
NA,NA,TRBJ1-6,TRBV28,CASSTPDRANNSPLHF,TGTGCCAGCAGTACGCCGGACAGAGCCAATAATTCACCCCTCCACTTT
NA,NA,TRBJ1-2,TRBV4-1,CASSLGSNYGYTF,TGCGCCAGCAGCCTAGGCAGTAACTATGGCTACACCTTC
NA,TRBD1,TRBJ1-4,TRBV7-6,CASSSTGTGFGKLFF,TGTGCCAGCAGCTCTACCGGGACAGGGTTCGGAAAACTGTTTTTT
NA,TRBD2,TRBJ2-2,TRBV29-1,CSVSGRANGELFF,TGCAGCGTCAGCGGGAGGGCCAACGGGGAGCTGTTTTTT
NA,NA,TRBJ2-2,TRBV7-2,CASSPPTSYTGELFF,TGTGCCAGCAGCCCCCCGACTAGTTACACCGGGGAGCTGTTTTTT
NA,TRBD2,TRBJ2-1,TRBV18,CASSRAGLAGNEQFF,TGTGCCAGCTCACGCGCGGGACTAGCGGGCAATGAGCAGTTCTTC
NA,TRBD1,TRBJ1-2,TRBV2,CASSLRTGRSYGYTF,TGTGCCAGCAGTCTCCGGACAGGGCGCAGCTATGGCTACACCTTC
NA,NA,TRBJ1-1,TRBV5-4,CASSLGGTANTEAFF,TGTGCCAGCAGCTTGGGAGGGACCGCGAACACTGAAGCTTTCTTT
few,NA,TRBJ1-1,TRBV28,CASSFEGGNTEAFF,TGTGCCAGCAGTTTTGAAGGGGGGAACACTGAAGCTTTCTTT
few,NA,TRBJ2-1,TRBV5-1,CAAGPYTEPYNEQFF,TGCGCCGCGGGGCCCTACACGGAACCTTACAATGAGCAGTTCTTC